The rows below give T cell receptor beta chains drawn from one sample of a study of T cell repertoires in urothelial bladder cancer. Repertoires were generated with immunoSEQ multiplex PCR, while TCRdb's copy carries only in-frame clones and drops some. The sample holds roughly 11,000 clones; around two thirds are singletons and the top ten take around 7%. Sequencing was carried out using tumor-infiltrating cells from bladder cancer. These receptor sequences come from a human donor with a benign inflammatory bladder lesion. CDR3s include the opening cysteine and the closing phenylalanine or tryptophan. Each record gives: V gene, D gene, clone size, J gene, CDR3 protein, CDR3 DNA. D genes are given only for firm matches. Part of the rows lack a size; the others show once, few, many or a class for expanded clones.

>TRBV5-1|.|.|TRBJ2-2
CASSATGTPNTGELFF
TGCGCCAGCAGCGCCACCGGGACTCCGAACACCGGGGAGCTGTTTTTT
>TRBV18|TRBD1|few|TRBJ1-4
CASSDRGLDEKLFF
TGTGCCAGCTCGGACAGGGGGCTCGATGAAAAACTGTTTTTT
>TRBV5-4|TRBD2|.|TRBJ2-7
CASSRGLAGGSEQYF
TGTGCCAGCAGCAGGGGACTAGCGGGGGGGAGCGAGCAGTACTTC
>TRBV7-8|.|few|TRBJ2-2
CASSLFSQGEAGELFF
TGTGCCAGCAGCTTATTCAGTCAGGGTGAGGCCGGGGAGCTGTTTTTT
>TRBV6-5|.|.|TRBJ2-3
CASSYGPIGDTQYF
TGTGCCAGCAGTTACGGTCCTATTGGAGATACGCAGTATTTT
>TRBV9|TRBD2|.|TRBJ2-5
CASSEGLAGGHETQYF
TGTGCCAGCAGCGAGGGACTAGCGGGGGGGCATGAGACCCAGTACTTC
>TRBV10-3|.|.|TRBJ2-1
CAISEERVGEQFF
TGTGCCATCAGTGAGGAAAGGGTGGGAGAGCAGTTCTTC
>TRBV5-1|.|.|TRBJ2-3
CASSRYLGGTDTQYF
TGCGCCAGCAGCCGTTACCTTGGAGGCACAGATACGCAGTATTTT
>TRBV7-6|.|.|TRBJ1-1
CASSLAIRGSTEAFF
TGTGCCAGCAGCTTAGCGATTCGGGGTAGCACTGAAGCTTTCTTT
>TRBV18|.|.|TRBJ1-6
CASSPLANSYNSPLHF
TGTGCCAGCTCACCGTTGGCAAACTCCTATAATTCACCCCTCCACTTT
>TRBV9|TRBD2|.|TRBJ2-2
CASSKGTSGGAHGELFF
TGTGCCAGCAGCAAGGGTACTAGCGGGGGAGCTCACGGGGAGCTGTTTTTT
>TRBV2|.|.|TRBJ2-7
CASTPPGQTFSYEQYF
TGTGCCAGCACCCCCCCTGGCCAGACTTTCTCCTACGAGCAGTACTTC
>TRBV20-1|.|few|TRBJ2-5
CSASRQTQYF
TGCAGTGCTTCACGCCAGACCCAGTACTTC
>TRBV6-5|TRBD2|.|TRBJ2-1
CASRTSGGAQFF
TGTGCCAGCAGAACTAGCGGGGGGGCCCAGTTCTTC
>TRBV19|.|.|TRBJ1-1
CASRLQSTQGLIAFF
TGTGCCAGTAGGCTCCAGAGCACTCAGGGACTGATAGCTTTCTTT
>TRBV6-1|TRBD2|.|TRBJ2-3
CASSEEAGDGTDTQYF
TGTGCCAGCAGTGAAGAGGCGGGGGATGGGACAGATACGCAGTATTTT
>TRBV5-6|TRBD2|.|TRBJ2-2
CASWLAGGYTGELFF
TGTGCCAGTTGGCTAGCGGGGGGTTACACCGGGGAGCTGTTTTTT
>TRBV6-1|.|once|TRBJ1-2
CASSEGAGLNYGYTF
TGTGCCAGCAGTGAAGGGGCAGGGCTTAACTATGGCTACACCTTC
>TRBV6-6|TRBD1|.|TRBJ2-7
CASTPTGANEQYF
TGTGCCAGCACTCCTACAGGGGCGAACGAGCAGTACTTC
>TRBV4-2|TRBD2|.|TRBJ2-3
CASSQARGSGVTQYF
TGTGCCAGCAGCCAAGCCCGGGGTAGCGGGGTTACGCAGTATTTT
>TRBV14|TRBD2|.|TRBJ2-2
CASSSLAGAAGELFF
TGTGCCAGCAGTAGCCTAGCGGGGGCGGCCGGGGAGCTGTTTTTT
>TRBV7-8|.|few|TRBJ2-2
CASSFGDLRSGGELFF
TGTGCCAGCAGCTTTGGGGATCTCAGAAGTGGCGGGGAGCTGTTTTTT
>TRBV9|TRBD1|.|TRBJ2-1
CASSFQTGGQQFF
TGTGCCAGCAGCTTCCAGACAGGGGGGCAGCAGTTCTTC
>TRBV11-2|.|.|TRBJ1-1
CASSLIPGGTEAFF
TGTGCCAGCAGCTTGATTCCGGGGGGTACTGAAGCTTTCTTT
>TRBV28|.|.|TRBJ1-3
CASIPPPLDSYSGNTIYF
TGTGCCAGCATCCCTCCTCCCCTCGACAGTTACTCTGGAAACACCATATATTTT
>TRBV25-1|TRBD1|few|TRBJ1-6
CASSVTGGDSPLHF
TGTGCCAGCAGTGTGACAGGGGGGGATTCACCCCTCCACTTT
>TRBV29-1|.|few|TRBJ2-5
CSVGGTQETQYF
TGCAGCGTTGGAGGGACCCAAGAGACCCAGTACTTC
>TRBV5-6|.|.|TRBJ1-4
CASSLSLGIGEKLFF
TGTGCCAGCAGCTTGTCGCTGGGAATTGGGGAAAAACTGTTTTTT